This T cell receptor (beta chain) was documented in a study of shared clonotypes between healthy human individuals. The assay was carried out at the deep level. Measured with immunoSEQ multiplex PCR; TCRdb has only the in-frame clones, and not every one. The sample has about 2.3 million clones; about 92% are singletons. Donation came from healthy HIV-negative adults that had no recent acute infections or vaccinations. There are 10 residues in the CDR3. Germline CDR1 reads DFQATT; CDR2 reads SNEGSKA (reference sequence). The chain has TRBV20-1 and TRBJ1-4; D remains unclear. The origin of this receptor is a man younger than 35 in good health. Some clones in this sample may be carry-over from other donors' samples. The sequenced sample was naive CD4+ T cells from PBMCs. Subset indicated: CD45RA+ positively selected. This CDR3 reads CSFLVGKLFF. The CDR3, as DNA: TGCAGCTTTTTGGTCGGGAAACTGTTTTTT.